This is a list of T cell receptor beta chains from one sample in a study of blood T cells in healthy people across ages. TCRdb processed the 5' RACE reads anew with MiXCR; each CDR3 protein has one entry. Here the sample spans 1.2 million to 1.5 million distinct CDR3 sequences, 35% to 45% being singletons. The sequenced material came from blood. These receptors came from a woman between 18 and 30 years old in good health. The CDR3 runs from the conserved cysteine through the conserved F or W. The D gene is left open where the match is weak. Clone size is given for some rows only: seen once, a few or many times, or a class if the clone is expanded.

clone_size	v_call	j_call	d_call	cdr3_aa	cdr3_nt
.	TRBV7-9	TRBJ2-5	.	CASSFWTPPTQYF	TGTGCCAGCAGCTTTTGGACTCCCCCGACCCAGTACTTC
few	TRBV5-5	TRBJ2-1	TRBD1	CASSHHRGNSYNEQFF	TGTGCCAGCAGCCACCACAGGGGCAACTCCTACAATGAGCAGTTCTTC
.	TRBV5-1	TRBJ2-7	.	CASSDALSDEQYF	TGCGCCAGCAGCGATGCTTTAAGCGACGAGCAGTACTTC
few	TRBV4-1	TRBJ2-7	TRBD2	CASSLGGLELNEQYF	TGCGCCAGCAGCCTTGGGGGACTAGAATTAAACGAGCAGTACTTC
few	TRBV6-5	TRBJ2-4	.	CASSSSGIVEQYF	TGTGCCAGCAGTTCGTCCGGGATCGTGGAGCAGTACTTC
many	TRBV12-3/TRBV12-4	TRBJ2-7	.	CASSLGAGTSYEQYF	TGTGCCAGCAGCTTAGGGGCAGGGACCTCCTACGAGCAGTACTTC
.	TRBV7-3	TRBJ2-6	.	CASSLTSGFSGANVLTF	TGTGCCAGCAGCTTAACGTCGGGTTTCTCTGGGGCCAACGTCCTGACTTTC
.	TRBV27	TRBJ1-5	.	CASSLTHKGSNQPQHF	TGTGCCAGCAGTTTAACCCACAAGGGCAGCAATCAGCCCCAGCATTTT
few	TRBV7-9	TRBJ2-7	.	CASTRDNYEQYF	TGTGCCAGCACCAGGGATAATTACGAGCAGTACTTC
few	TRBV13	TRBJ2-1	.	CASSGPQGFDWNEQFF	TGTGCCAGCAGCGGGCCACAGGGTTTCGACTGGAATGAGCAGTTCTTC
.	TRBV7-9	TRBJ1-3	.	CASSRDASGNTIYF	TGTGCCAGCAGCCGGGACGCCTCTGGAAACACCATATATTTT
.	TRBV20-1	TRBJ2-3	.	CSAKAPGASDTQYF	TGCAGTGCTAAGGCCCCCGGAGCGTCAGATACGCAGTATTTT
.	TRBV20-1	TRBJ2-1	.	CSAPAGAEQFF	TGCAGTGCTCCCGCTGGGGCTGAGCAGTTCTTC
.	TRBV5-1	TRBJ1-3	.	CASSLDRSSGNTIYF	TGTGCCAGCAGTCTCGACAGGAGCTCTGGAAACACCATATATTTT
.	TRBV20-1	TRBJ2-1	.	CSARDRDRQETQFF	TGCAGTGCTAGAGACCGCGACAGACAAGAGACCCAGTTCTTC
.	TRBV5-1	TRBJ1-1	.	CASRDSNTEAFF	TGCGCCAGCAGAGACAGCAACACTGAAGCTTTCTTT
few	TRBV6-6	TRBJ1-2	.	CASQVNELLGDNYGYTF	TGTGCCAGCCAAGTTAACGAGCTTCTGGGAGATAACTATGGCTACACCTTC
.	TRBV5-1	TRBJ2-1	TRBD2	CASSPSSGRKDEQFF	TGCGCCAGCAGCCCAAGTAGCGGGAGGAAAGATGAGCAGTTCTTC
.	TRBV5-1	TRBJ2-7	TRBD2	CASRGTTVASEQYF	TGCGCCAGCAGGGGGACTACCGTAGCAAGTGAGCAGTACTTC
.	TRBV29-1	TRBJ1-2	.	CSVETGGSGYTF	TGCAGCGTTGAAACCGGAGGGAGCGGCTACACCTTC
.	TRBV7-9	TRBJ2-1	.	CASSVVASRTYDDEQFF	TGTGCCAGCAGCGTAGTGGCTAGCAGGACTTACGACGATGAGCAGTTCTTC
.	TRBV27	TRBJ2-7	TRBD1	CASSLRGTGNYEQYF	TGTGCCAGCAGTTTAAGAGGGACAGGGAACTACGAGCAGTACTTC
.	TRBV4-1	TRBJ2-3	.	CASSQDSTRGSTDTQYF	TGCGCCAGCAGCCAAGATAGTACGCGGGGTAGCACAGATACGCAGTATTTT
.	TRBV20-1	TRBJ1-4	.	CSARDPMEGELFF	TGCAGTGCTAGAGACCCCATGGAAGGTGAACTGTTTTTT
.	TRBV6-5	TRBJ1-2	TRBD1	CASRISTGAYGYTF	TGTGCCAGCAGGATCTCGACAGGGGCCTATGGCTACACCTTC
few	TRBV9	TRBJ2-5	.	CASSVTGAQETQYF	TGTGCCAGCAGCGTAACTGGGGCCCAAGAGACCCAGTACTTC
.	TRBV12-3/TRBV12-4	TRBJ1-5	.	CASSAQISNQPQHF	TGTGCCAGCAGTGCTCAGATTAGCAATCAGCCCCAGCATTTT
.	TRBV13	TRBJ2-7	.	CASSLAHLNEQYF	TGTGCCAGCAGCTTAGCACATCTCAATGAGCAGTACTTC